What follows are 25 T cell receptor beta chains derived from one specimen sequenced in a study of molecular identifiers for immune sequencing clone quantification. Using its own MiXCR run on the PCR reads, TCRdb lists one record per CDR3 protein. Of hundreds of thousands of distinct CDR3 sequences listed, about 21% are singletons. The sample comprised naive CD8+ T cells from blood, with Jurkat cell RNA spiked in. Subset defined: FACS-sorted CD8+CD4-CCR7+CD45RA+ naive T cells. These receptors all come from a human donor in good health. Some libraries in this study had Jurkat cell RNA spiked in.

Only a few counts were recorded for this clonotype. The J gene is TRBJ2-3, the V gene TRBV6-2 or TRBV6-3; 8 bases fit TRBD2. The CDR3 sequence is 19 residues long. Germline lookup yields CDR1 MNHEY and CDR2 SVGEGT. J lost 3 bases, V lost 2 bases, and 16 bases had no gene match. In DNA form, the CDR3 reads TGTGCCAGCAGTTACCCGCCTCGGTCCGGGAGGGGTGTGACAGATACGCAGTATTTT. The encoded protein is CASSYPPRSGRGVTDTQYF.

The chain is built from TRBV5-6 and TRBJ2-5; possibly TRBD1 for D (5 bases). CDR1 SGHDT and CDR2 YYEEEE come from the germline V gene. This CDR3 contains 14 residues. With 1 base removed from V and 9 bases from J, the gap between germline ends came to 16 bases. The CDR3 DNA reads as TGTGCCAGCAGCTTGAAGACAGACGGGTTGCCCCAGTACTTC. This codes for CASSLKTDGLPQYF.

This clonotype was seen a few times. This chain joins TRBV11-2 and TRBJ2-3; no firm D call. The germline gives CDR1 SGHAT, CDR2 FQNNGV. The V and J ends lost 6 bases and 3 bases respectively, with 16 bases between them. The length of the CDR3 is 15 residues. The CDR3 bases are TGTGCCAGCAGACGGCCGGGCCCTGGAACAGATACGCAGTATTTT. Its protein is CASRRPGPGTDTQYF. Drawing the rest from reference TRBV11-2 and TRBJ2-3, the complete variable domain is EAGVAQSPRYKIIEKRQSVAFWCNPISGHATLYWYQQILGQGPKLLIQFQNNGVVDDSQLPKDRFSAERLKGVDSTLKIQPAKLEDSAVYLCASRRPGPGTDTQYFGPGTRLTVL.

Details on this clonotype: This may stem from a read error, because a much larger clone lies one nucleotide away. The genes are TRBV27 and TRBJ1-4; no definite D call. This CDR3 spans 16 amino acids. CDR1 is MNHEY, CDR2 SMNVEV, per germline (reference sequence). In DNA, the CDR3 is TGTGCCAGCAGTTTACTCCGCCCCTATACGATTGAAAAACTGCTTTTT. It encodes CASSLLRPYTIEKLLF. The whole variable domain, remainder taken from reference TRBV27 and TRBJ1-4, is EAQVTQNPRYLITVTGKKLTVTCSQNMNHEYMSWYRQDPGLGLRQIYYSMNVEVTDKGDVPEGYKVSRKEKRNFPLILESPSPNQTSLYFCASSLLRPYTIEKLLFGSGTQLSVL.

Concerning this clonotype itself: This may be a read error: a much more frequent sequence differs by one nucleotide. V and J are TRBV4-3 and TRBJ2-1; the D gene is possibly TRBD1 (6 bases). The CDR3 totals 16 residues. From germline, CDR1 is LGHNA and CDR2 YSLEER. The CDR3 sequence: CASSQNRVGPYSEQFF. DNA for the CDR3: TGCGCCAGCAGCCAAAACAGGGTAGGGCCCTACAGTGAGCAGTTCTTC.

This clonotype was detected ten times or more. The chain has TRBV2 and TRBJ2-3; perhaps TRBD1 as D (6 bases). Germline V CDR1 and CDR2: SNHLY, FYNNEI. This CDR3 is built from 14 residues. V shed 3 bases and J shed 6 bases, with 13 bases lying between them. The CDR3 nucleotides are TGTGCCAGCAGTGAGGGTGGGGGCTTGGATACGCAGTATTTT. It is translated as CASSEGGGLDTQYF.

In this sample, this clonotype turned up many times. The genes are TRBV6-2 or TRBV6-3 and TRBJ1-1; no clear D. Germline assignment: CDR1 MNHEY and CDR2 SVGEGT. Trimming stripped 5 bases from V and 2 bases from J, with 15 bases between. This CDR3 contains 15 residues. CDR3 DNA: TGTGCCAGCAGTCTCCGGACGGCGAGAAACACTGAAGCTTTCTTT. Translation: CASSLRTARNTEAFF.

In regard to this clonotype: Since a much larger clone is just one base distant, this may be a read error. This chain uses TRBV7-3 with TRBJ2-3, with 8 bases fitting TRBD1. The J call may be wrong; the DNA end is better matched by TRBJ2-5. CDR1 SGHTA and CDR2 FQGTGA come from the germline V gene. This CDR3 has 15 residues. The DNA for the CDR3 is TGTGCCAACAGCAATGGACAGGGTCCGGGAGAGACCCAGTACTTC. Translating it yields CANSNGQGPGETQYF.

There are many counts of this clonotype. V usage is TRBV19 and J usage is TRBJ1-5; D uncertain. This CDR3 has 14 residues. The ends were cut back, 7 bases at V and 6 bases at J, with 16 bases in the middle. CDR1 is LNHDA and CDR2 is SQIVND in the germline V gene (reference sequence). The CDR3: CASNLGGVFQPQHF. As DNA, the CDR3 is TGTGCCAGTAATCTGGGTGGGGTTTTTCAGCCCCAGCATTTT.

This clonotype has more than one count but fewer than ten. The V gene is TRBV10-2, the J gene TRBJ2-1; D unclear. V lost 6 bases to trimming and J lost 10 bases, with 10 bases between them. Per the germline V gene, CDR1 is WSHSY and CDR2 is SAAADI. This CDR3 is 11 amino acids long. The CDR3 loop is CASREAGEQFF. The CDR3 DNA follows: TGCGCCAGCAGGGAAGCCGGGGAGCAGTTCTTC.

CDR3 in amino acids: CASSLPQAPYEQYF. CDR3 DNA: TGTGCCAGCAGCTTACCCCAGGCACCGTACGAGCAGTACTTC. The rearrangement joins TRBV11-2 to TRBJ2-7; D gene uncertain. The CDR3 consists of 14 residues. Trimming left V 2 bases short and J 4 bases short, with 12 bases between. Looked up from germline, CDR1 is SGHAT and CDR2 is FQNNGV.

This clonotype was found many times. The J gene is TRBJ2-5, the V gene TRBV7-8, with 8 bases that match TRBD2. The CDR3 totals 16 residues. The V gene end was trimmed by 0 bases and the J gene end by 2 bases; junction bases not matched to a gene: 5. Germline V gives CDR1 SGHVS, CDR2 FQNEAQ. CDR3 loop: CASSLALRGAQETQYF. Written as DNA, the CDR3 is TGTGCCAGCAGCTTAGCGCTGCGGGGGGCACAAGAGACCCAGTACTTC.

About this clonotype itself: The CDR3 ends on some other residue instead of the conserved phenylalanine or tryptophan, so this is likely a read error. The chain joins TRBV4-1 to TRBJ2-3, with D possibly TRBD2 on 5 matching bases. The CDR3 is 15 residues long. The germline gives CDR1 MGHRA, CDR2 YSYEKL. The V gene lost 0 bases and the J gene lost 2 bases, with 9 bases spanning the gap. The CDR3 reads CASSQEPGSTDTQYL. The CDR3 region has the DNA TGCGCCAGCAGCCAAGAACCGGGGTCCACAGATACGCAGTATCTT.

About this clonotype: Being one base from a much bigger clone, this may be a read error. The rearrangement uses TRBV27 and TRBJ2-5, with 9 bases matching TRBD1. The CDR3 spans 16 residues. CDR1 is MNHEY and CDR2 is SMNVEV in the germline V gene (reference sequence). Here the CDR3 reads CASSYRNTGGRETRYF. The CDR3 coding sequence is TGTGCCAGCAGTTATCGAAATACAGGGGGCAGAGAGACCCGGTACTTC.

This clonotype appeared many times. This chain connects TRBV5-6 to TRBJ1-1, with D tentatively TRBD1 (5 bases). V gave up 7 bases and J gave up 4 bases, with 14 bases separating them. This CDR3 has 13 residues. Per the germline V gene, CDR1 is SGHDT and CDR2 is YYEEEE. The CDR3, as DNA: TGTGCCAGCGGATCGCCGGGGGGCACTGAAGCTTTCTTT. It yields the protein CASGSPGGTEAFF.

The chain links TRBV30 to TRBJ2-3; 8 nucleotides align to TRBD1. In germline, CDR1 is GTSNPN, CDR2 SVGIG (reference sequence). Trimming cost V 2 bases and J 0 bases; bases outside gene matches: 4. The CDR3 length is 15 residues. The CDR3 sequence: CAWSRTGWSTDTQYF. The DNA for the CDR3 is TGTGCCTGGAGTCGGACAGGGTGGAGCACAGATACGCAGTATTTT.

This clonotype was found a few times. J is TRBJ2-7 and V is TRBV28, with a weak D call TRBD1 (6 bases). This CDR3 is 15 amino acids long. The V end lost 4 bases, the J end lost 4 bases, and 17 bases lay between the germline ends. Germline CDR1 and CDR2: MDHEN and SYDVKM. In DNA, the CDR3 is TGTGCCAGCAGTTCCCCGGGACAATCTGGATACGAGCAGTACTTC. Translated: CASSSPGQSGYEQYF.

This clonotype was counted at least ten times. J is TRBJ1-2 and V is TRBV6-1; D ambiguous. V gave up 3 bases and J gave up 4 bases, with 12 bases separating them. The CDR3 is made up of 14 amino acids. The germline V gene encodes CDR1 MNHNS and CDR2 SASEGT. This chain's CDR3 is CASSDWTSGYGYTF. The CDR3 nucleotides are TGTGCCAGCAGTGATTGGACGTCCGGCTATGGCTACACCTTC.

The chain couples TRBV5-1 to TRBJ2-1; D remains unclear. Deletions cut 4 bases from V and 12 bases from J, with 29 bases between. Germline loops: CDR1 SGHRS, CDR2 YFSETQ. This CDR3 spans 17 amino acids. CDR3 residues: CASSTETKTPIHGSQFF. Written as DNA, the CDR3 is TGCGCCAGCAGCACCGAGACCAAGACCCCTATCCATGGTTCGCAGTTCTTC.

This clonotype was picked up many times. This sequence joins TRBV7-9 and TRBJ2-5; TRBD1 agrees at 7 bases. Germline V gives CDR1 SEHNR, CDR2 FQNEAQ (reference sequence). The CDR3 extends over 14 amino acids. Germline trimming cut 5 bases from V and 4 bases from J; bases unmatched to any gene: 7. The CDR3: CASSDRTGPETQYF. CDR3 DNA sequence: TGTGCCAGCAGCGATAGGACAGGTCCAGAGACCCAGTACTTC.

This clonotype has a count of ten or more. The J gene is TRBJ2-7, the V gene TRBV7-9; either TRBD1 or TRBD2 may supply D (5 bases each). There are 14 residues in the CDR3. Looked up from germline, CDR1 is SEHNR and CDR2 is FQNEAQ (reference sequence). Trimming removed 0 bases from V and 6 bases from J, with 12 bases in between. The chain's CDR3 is CASSLATGLVEQYF. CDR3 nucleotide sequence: TGTGCCAGCAGCTTAGCTACAGGACTGGTCGAGCAGTACTTC.

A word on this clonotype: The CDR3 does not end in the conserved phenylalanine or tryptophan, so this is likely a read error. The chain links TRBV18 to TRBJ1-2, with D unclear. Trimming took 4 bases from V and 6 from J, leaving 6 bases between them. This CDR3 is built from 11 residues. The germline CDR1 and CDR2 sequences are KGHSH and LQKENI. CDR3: CASSRLDGYTL. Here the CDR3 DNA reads TGTGCCAGCTCACGACTTGATGGCTACACCCTC.

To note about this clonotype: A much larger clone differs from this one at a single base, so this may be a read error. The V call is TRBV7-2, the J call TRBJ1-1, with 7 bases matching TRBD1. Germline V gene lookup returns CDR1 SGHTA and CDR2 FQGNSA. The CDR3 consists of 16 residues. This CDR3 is CASSLGQGGMNTEVFF. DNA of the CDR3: TGTGCCAGCAGCTTAGGACAGGGAGGGATGAACACTGAAGTTTTCTTT.

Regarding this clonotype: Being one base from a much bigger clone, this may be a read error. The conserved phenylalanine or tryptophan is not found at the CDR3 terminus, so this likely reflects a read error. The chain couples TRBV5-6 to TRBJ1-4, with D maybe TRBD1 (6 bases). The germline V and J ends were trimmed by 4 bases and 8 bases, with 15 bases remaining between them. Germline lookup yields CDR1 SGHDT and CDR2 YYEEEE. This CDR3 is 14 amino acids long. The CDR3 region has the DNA TGTGCCAGCAGCCAGACAGGTTTCGGCGAAAAACTGTTTTCT. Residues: CASSQTGFGEKLFS.

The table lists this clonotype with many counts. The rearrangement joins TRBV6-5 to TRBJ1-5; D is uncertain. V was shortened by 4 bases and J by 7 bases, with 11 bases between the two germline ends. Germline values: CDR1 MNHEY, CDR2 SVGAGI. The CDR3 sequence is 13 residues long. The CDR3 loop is CASSLGVRQPQHF. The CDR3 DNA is TGTGCCAGCAGTTTGGGCGTAAGGCAGCCCCAGCATTTT.